What follows are 18 T cell receptor beta chains derived from one specimen sequenced in a study of blood T cell repertoires in COVID-19 (dated by TCRdb to the early 2020s). Libraries came from the immunoSEQ multiplex PCR assay. Entries here come from immuneACCESS through TCRdb and include only in-frame sequences with V and J called. Some clones fail to appear in such tables; in the studies checked, an unresolved V gene covers under half of the shortfall, and the cause of the remainder is unknown. The sample yields 300,000 or so clones; around 87% were counted once. About 1.6% of the sample rests with the top ten. The specimen was peripheral blood. All receptors derive from a woman between 40 and 55 years old who had recovered from COVID-19.

The gene calls are TRBV6-6 and TRBJ2-4, with 7 bases lining up with TRBD2. The CDR3 length is 13 residues. Per germline, CDR1 MNHNY and CDR2 SVGAGI (reference sequence). Trimming at V came to 6 bases and at J to 9 bases, leaving 8 bases not matched to a gene. In DNA form, the CDR3 reads TGTGCCAGCAGAGGCGGGGGTTCGGGCATTCAGTACTTC. Translated: CASRGGGSGIQYF.

The chain links TRBV19 to TRBJ2-5, with TRBD1 identical over 11 bases. The CDR3 is 16 residues long. Germline CDR1 reads LNHDA; CDR2 reads SQIVND (reference sequence). V shed 1 base and J 2 bases; nucleotides not matched to a gene: 3. CDR3 amino acids: CASSIGTGGFQETQYF. Written as DNA, the CDR3 is TGTGCCAGTAGTATAGGGACAGGGGGCTTTCAAGAGACCCAGTACTTC.

The chain has TRBV5-4 and TRBJ2-5; TRBD1 matches 8 bases. This CDR3 is built from 13 residues. CDR1 SGHNT and CDR2 YYREEE come from the germline V gene (reference sequence). The V segment lost 1 base and the J segment 5 bases; nucleotides outside the gene matches: 1. Here the CDR3 DNA reads TGTGCCAGCAGCTTGCGACAGGGGGAGACCCAGTACTTC. Translating it yields CASSLRQGETQYF.

This chain uses TRBV2 with TRBJ1-5, with 7 bases identical to TRBD1. The CDR3 totals 14 residues. Per the germline V gene, CDR1 is SNHLY and CDR2 is FYNNEI. Unmatched junction bases numbered 5, after V lost 6 bases and J lost 3 bases. This CDR3 reads CASRGGQVNQPQHF. As DNA, the CDR3 is TGTGCCAGCAGGGGTGGACAGGTCAATCAGCCCCAGCATTTT.

CDR3: CASSRQASGTYEQYF. As DNA, the CDR3 is TGTGCCAGCAGCCGTCAGGCTAGCGGAACCTACGAGCAGTACTTC. The V gene is TRBV3-1 (or the pseudogene TRBV3-2), the J gene TRBJ2-7; 7 positions agree with TRBD2. This CDR3 region has 15 residues. CDR1 is LGHDT and CDR2 is YNNKEL in the germline V gene (reference sequence). V gave up 4 bases and J gave up 2 bases; unmatched junction bases: 8.

The rearrangement joins TRBV9 to TRBJ2-5, with D possibly TRBD1 on 6 matching bases. The ends were cut back, 1 base at V and 4 bases at J, with 20 bases in the middle. This CDR3 region has 17 residues. Germline loops: CDR1 SGDLS, CDR2 YYNGEE. The CDR3 DNA sequence: TGTGCCAGCAGCGTACGGGGCAGGGGCGACGACGGAGAGACCCAGTACTTC. It specifies CASSVRGRGDDGETQYF.

This clone came up once. This chain uses TRBV12-3 or TRBV12-4 with TRBJ2-7; tentative D call: TRBD2 (6 bases). Trimming shortened V by 3 bases and J by 3 bases, and 9 bases separated the two germline ends. This CDR3 contains 13 residues. The CDR3 nucleotides read TGTGCCAGCAGTTTGAGGGACTTCTACGAGCAGTACTTC. Translated: CASSLRDFYEQYF.

The chain couples TRBV7-8 to TRBJ1-2; no clear D gene. V was shortened by 3 bases and J by 4 bases, with 6 bases between the two germline ends. The CDR3 covers 12 residues. Looked up from germline, CDR1 is SGHVS and CDR2 is FQNEAQ. CDR3 DNA sequence: TGTGCCAGCAGCTTTGGGCTCTATGGCTACACCTTC. Translating gives CASSFGLYGYTF.

This chain links TRBV20-1 with TRBJ1-2; 7 nucleotides agree with TRBD1. Trimming at V came to 3 bases and at J to 5 bases, leaving 3 bases not matched to a gene. Per germline, CDR1 DFQATT and CDR2 SNEGSKA (reference sequence). The CDR3 loop spans 12 amino acids. The CDR3 DNA is TGCAGTGCTAGTCGGGGACAGTATGGCTACACCTTC. Its protein is CSASRGQYGYTF.

V and J are TRBV19 and TRBJ1-6; weak D call: TRBD1 (6 bases). The germline gives CDR1 LNHDA, CDR2 SQIVND (reference sequence). CDR3 length: 15 amino acids. V lost 3 bases, J lost 8 bases, and 14 bases lay in between. CDR3 sequence: CASSIMKGVDSPLHF. The CDR3, as DNA: TGTGCCAGTAGTATTATGAAGGGGGTAGATTCACCCCTCCACTTT.

This clone was picked up one time. The CDR3 coding sequence is TGTGCCATCAGTGTCACCGACAGAGGTGCTCAGCCCCAGCATTTT. Translation gives CAISVTDRGAQPQHF. This sequence joins TRBV10-3 and TRBJ1-5, with a tentative D call TRBD1 (5 bases). V was trimmed by 4 bases and J by 6 bases, leaving 16 bases between them. Germline CDR1 is ENHRY and CDR2 is SYGVKD. This CDR3 has 15 residues.

A few counts support this clone. V gene TRBV13 combines with J gene TRBJ2-5; weak D call: TRBD2 (5 bases). CDR3 length: 14 residues. V lost 5 bases to trimming and J lost 5 bases, with 15 bases between them. The germline gives CDR1 PRHDT, CDR2 FYEKMQ (reference sequence). The CDR3 region has the DNA TGTGCCAGCAGCACCCGGAGGAGGACCGAGACCCAGTACTTC. It yields the protein CASSTRRRTETQYF.

This clone was detected a few times. This chain links TRBV27 with TRBJ1-1; D gene ambiguous. The V gene lost 0 bases and the J gene lost 2 bases, with 10 bases spanning the gap. The CDR3 extends over 15 amino acids. The germline CDR1 and CDR2 sequences are MNHEY and SMNVEV (reference sequence). The DNA for the CDR3 is TGTGCCAGCAGTTTATCCCGGCGGGGTAACACTGAAGCTTTCTTT. Its translation: CASSLSRRGNTEAFF.

This chain links TRBV19 with TRBJ1-1, with TRBD1 identical over 12 bases. Trimming at V came to 7 bases and at J to 11 bases, leaving 11 bases not matched to a gene. CDR1 is LNHDA, CDR2 SQIVND, per germline (reference sequence). The CDR3 spans 14 residues. The CDR3 DNA follows: TGTGCCAGTACCCTCCGGGGACAGGGGGCGGTGGCTTTCTTT. Its protein is CASTLRGQGAVAFF.

The rearrangement joins TRBV5-6 to TRBJ1-6; D gene ambiguous. The germline V and J ends were trimmed by 2 bases and 2 bases, with 8 bases remaining between them. From germline, CDR1 is SGHDT and CDR2 YYEEEE. There are 15 residues in the CDR3. The CDR3 reads CASSLRGTYNSPLHF. DNA for the CDR3: TGTGCCAGCAGCTTACGGGGTACCTATAATTCACCCCTCCACTTT.

The rearrangement links TRBV4-1 to TRBJ2-5, with D possibly being TRBD2 (6 bases). CDR1 MGHRA and CDR2 YSYEKL come from the germline V gene. Trimming left V 1 base short and J 5 bases short, with 17 bases between. The CDR3 has 16 residues. DNA of the CDR3: TGCGCCAGCAGCCAAGGGGCCGGGCCGGGAGAGGAGACCCAGTACTTC. Its translation: CASSQGAGPGEETQYF.

The rearrangement joins TRBV6-5 to TRBJ2-1; maybe TRBD2 (7 bases). V lost 7 bases to trimming and J lost 4 bases, with 11 bases between them. CDR1 and CDR2 (germline): MNHEY, SVGAGI. This CDR3 is built from 13 residues. CDR3: CASTGGVYNEQFF. The CDR3 DNA reads TGTGCCAGCACGGGGGGCGTTTACAATGAGCAGTTCTTC.

This chain joins TRBV13 and TRBJ1-6; TRBD1 might be the D (5 bases). The ends were cut back, 3 bases at V and 14 bases at J, with 11 bases in the middle. The CDR3 consists of 12 residues. Germline loops: CDR1 PRHDT, CDR2 FYEKMQ (reference sequence). The CDR3 DNA reads TGTGCCAGCAGCTTGGGGGGAAGGTCCCTCCACTTT. Protein sequence: CASSLGGRSLHF.